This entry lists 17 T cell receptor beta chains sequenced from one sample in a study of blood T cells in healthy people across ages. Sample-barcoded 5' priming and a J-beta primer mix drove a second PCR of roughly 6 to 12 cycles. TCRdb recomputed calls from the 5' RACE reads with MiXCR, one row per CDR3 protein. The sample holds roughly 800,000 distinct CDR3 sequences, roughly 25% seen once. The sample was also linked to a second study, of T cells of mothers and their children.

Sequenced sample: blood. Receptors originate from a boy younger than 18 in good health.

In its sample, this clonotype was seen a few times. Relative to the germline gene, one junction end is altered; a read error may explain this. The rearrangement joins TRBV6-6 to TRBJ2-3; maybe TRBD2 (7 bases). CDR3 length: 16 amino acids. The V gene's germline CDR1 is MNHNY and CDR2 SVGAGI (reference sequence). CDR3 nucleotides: TGTGCCAGCAGTTACAGTACGGGGGGCGGCACAAATACGCAGTATTTT. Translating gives CASSYSTGGGTNTQYF.

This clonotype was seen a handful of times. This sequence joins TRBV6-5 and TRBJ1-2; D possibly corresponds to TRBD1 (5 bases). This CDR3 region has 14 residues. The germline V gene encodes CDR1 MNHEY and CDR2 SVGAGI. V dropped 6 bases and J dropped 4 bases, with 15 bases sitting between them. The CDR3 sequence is CASSSGGLPYGYTF. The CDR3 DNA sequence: TGTGCCAGCAGCAGCGGGGGTCTACCCTATGGCTACACCTTC.

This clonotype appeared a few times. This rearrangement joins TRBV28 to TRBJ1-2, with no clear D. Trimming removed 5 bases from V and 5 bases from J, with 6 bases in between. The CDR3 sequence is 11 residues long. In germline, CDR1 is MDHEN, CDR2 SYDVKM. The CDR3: CASSTMYGYTF. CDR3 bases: TGTGCCAGCAGTACGATGTATGGCTACACCTTC.

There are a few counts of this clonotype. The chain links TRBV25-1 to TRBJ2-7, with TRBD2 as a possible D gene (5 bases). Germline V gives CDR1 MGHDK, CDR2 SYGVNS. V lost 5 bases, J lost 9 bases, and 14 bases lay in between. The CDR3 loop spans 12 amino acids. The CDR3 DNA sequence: TGTGCCAGCAGTAAAACGGGGTCCAGGCAGTACTTC. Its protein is CASSKTGSRQYF.

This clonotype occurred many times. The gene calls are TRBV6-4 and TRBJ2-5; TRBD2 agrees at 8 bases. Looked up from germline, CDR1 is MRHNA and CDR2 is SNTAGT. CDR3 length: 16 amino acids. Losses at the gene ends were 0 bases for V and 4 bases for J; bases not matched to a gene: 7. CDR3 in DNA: TGTGCCAGCAGTGACTCACCTGGCGGGGGGCTAGAGACCCAGTACTTC. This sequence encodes CASSDSPGGGLETQYF.

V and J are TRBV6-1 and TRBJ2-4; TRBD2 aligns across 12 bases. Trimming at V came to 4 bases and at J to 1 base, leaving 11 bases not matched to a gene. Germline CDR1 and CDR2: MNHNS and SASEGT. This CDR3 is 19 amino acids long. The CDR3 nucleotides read TGTGCCAGCAGTGGCCAGACTAGCGGGAGTAAGGGGGCCAAAAACATTCAGTACTTC. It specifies CASSGQTSGSKGAKNIQYF.

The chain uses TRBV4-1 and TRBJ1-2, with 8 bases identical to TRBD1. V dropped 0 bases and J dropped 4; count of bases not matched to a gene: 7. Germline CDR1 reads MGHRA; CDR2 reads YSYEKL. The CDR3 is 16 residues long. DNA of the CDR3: TGCGCCAGCAGCCAAGATGGGCAGGGGGCCATCTATGGCTACACCTTC. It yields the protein CASSQDGQGAIYGYTF.

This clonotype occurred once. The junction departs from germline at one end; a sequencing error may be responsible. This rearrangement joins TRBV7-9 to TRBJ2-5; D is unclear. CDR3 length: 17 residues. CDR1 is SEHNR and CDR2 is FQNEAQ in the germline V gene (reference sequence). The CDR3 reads CASSFFFRWSPQEAQYF. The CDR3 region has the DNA TGTGCCAGCAGCTTTTTTTTCCGGTGGTCACCTCAAGAGGCCCAGTACTTC.

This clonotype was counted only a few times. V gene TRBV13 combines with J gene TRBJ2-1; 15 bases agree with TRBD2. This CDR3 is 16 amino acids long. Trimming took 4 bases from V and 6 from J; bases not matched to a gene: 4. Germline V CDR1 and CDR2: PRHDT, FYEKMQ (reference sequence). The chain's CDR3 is CASSSRTSGGANEQFF. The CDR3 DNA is TGTGCCAGCAGCTCCCGGACTAGCGGGGGGGCCAATGAGCAGTTCTTC.

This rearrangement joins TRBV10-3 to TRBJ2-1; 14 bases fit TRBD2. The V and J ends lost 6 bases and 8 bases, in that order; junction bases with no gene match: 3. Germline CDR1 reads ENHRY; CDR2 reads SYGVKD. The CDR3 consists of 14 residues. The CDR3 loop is CAISPGLAGDEQFF. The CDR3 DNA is TGTGCCATCAGCCCGGGACTAGCGGGAGATGAGCAGTTCTTC.

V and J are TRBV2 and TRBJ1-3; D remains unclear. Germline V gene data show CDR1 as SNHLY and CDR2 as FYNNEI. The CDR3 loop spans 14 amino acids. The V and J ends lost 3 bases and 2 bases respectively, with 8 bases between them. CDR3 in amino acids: CASSDAVTGNTIYF. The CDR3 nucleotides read TGTGCCAGCAGTGATGCAGTGACTGGAAACACCATATATTTT.

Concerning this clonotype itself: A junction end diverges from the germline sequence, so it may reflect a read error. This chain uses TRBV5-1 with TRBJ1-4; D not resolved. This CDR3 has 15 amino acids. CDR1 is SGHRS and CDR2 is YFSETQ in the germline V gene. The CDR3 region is CASSLGQATNEKPFF. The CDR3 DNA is TGCGCCAGCAGCCTTGGGCAGGCAACTAATGAAAAACCGTTTTTT.

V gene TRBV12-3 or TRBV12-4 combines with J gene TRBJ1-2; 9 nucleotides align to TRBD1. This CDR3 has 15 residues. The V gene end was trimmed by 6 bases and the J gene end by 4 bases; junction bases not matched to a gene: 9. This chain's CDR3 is CASRLTGGVGYGYTF. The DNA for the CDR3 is TGTGCCAGCAGACTAACAGGGGGCGTGGGCTATGGCTACACCTTC.

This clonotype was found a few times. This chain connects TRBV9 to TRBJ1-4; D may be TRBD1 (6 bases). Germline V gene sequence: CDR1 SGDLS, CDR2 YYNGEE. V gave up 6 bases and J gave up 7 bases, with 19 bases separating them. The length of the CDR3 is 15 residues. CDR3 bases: TGTGCCAGCAACGCACAGGACAGCCGGAGTGAAAAACTGTTTTTT. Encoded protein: CASNAQDSRSEKLFF.

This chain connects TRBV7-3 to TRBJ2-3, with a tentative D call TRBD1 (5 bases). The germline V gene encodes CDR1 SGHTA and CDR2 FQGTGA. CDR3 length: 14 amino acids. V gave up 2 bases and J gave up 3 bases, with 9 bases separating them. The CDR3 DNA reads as TGTGCCAGCAGCTTAGGCAGGGTGACAGATACGCAGTATTTT. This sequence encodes CASSLGRVTDTQYF.

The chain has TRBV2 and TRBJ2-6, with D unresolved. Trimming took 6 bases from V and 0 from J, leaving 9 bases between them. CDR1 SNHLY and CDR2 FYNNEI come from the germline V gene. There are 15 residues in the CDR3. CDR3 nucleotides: TGTGCCAGCAGGGCAGACGGCTCTGGGGCCAACGTCCTGACTTTC. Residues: CASRADGSGANVLTF.

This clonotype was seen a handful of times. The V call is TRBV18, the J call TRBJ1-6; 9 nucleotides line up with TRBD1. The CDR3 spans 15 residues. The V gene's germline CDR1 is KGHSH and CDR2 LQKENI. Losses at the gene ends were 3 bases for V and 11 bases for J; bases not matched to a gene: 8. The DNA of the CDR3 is TGTGCCAGCTCACCGGATACAGGGGGCTGGACACCCCTCCACTTT. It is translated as CASSPDTGGWTPLHF.